This passage covers 20 T cell receptor beta chains from one sample sequenced in a study of blood T cells in healthy people across ages. The authors ran a second PCR of about 6 to 11 cycles using a sample-barcoded 5' primer and a J-beta primer mix. Using its own MiXCR run on the 5' RACE reads, TCRdb lists one record per CDR3 protein. The top ten clones hold 10% of a sample with about 930,000 distinct CDR3 sequences, roughly 29% of them seen once. These data were likewise used in another study, on T cells of mothers and their children.

The sequenced sample was blood. The receptors derive from a woman aged 40-49 years in good health.

This clonotype occurred many times. The chain carries TRBV6-5 and TRBJ1-2; D gene unclear. Germline V gene lookup returns CDR1 MNHEY and CDR2 SVGAGI. The CDR3 is 13 residues long. The V gene lost 6 bases and the J gene lost 2 bases, with 10 bases spanning the gap. The chain's CDR3 is CASRIDRNYGYTF. The CDR3 DNA reads as TGTGCCAGCAGGATCGACCGAAACTATGGCTACACCTTC.

The chain joins TRBV29-1 to TRBJ2-7; maybe TRBD2 (5 bases). V lost 6 bases and J lost 0, with 15 bases in between. Per the germline V gene, CDR1 is SQVTM and CDR2 is ANQGSEA. This CDR3 has 14 residues. Written as DNA, the CDR3 is TGCAGCGTCCTCGAGCGGACCTACTCCTACGAGCAGTACTTC. This encodes CSVLERTYSYEQYF.

Worth noting for this clonotype: One end of the junction is discordant with germline, which a read error may explain. This chain joins TRBV7-2 and TRBJ2-5; 11 bases fit TRBD2. The CDR3 contains 15 residues. CDR1 and CDR2 from the germline V gene are SGHTA and FQGNSA. CDR3 in amino acids: CAGSPGLAASRAQYF. Written as DNA, the CDR3 is TGTGCCGGCAGTCCGGGACTAGCGGCTAGTCGGGCCCAGTACTTC.

At least ten counts were recorded for this clonotype. The CDR3 here is CASSQDLTGGTDTQYF. The CDR3 DNA is TGTGCCAGCAGCCAAGATCTAACAGGGGGCACAGATACGCAGTATTTT. The chain links TRBV3-1 to TRBJ2-3; TRBD1 aligns across 7 bases. This CDR3 has 16 residues. V shed 0 bases, J shed 1 base, and the junction held 4 bases outside the gene matches. Germline values: CDR1 LGHDT, CDR2 YNNKEL (reference sequence).

The table lists this clonotype with a count of one. This may come from a read error, since a much larger clone is one base off. V is TRBV20-1 and J is TRBJ2-1; 7 bases are shared with TRBD2. The germline gives CDR1 DFQATT, CDR2 SNEGSKA (reference sequence). CDR3 length: 14 amino acids. Here the CDR3 DNA reads TGCAGGGCTAGCGGCCCACCCGGGCGCAATGAGCAGTTCTTC. Its translation is CRASGPPGRNEQFF.

V usage is TRBV28 and J usage is TRBJ1-1; possible D gene TRBD1, 6 bases. CDR3 length: 15 residues. Per germline, CDR1 MDHEN and CDR2 SYDVKM. The V gene lost 7 bases and the J gene lost 1 base, with 16 bases spanning the gap. The CDR3 spells CASILLPTGNTEAFF. CDR3 bases: TGTGCCAGCATCCTACTGCCGACAGGGAACACTGAAGCTTTCTTT.

Ten or more counts support this clonotype. The rearrangement joins TRBV29-1 to TRBJ2-7, with TRBD1 as a possible D gene (6 bases). The germline V gene has CDR1 SQVTM and CDR2 ANQGSEA. CDR3 length equals 12 residues. Trimming shortened V by 1 base and J by 5 bases, and 9 bases separated the two germline ends. In nucleotides, the CDR3 is TGCAGCGTTGAAGGGGGGCCTAACGAGCAGTACTTC. It translates to CSVEGGPNEQYF.

V is TRBV7-9 and J is TRBJ2-2, with TRBD1 identical over 7 bases. This CDR3 comprises 14 residues. Germline lookup yields CDR1 SEHNR and CDR2 FQNEAQ (reference sequence). With 7 bases clipped from V and 0 bases from J, the junction kept 2 bases outside the gene matches. CDR3 DNA sequence: TGTGCCAGCAACCAGGGGGCGAACACCGGGGAGCTGTTTTTT. It encodes CASNQGANTGELFF.

This clonotype was counted ten times or more. The rearrangement joins TRBV5-1 to TRBJ1-2, with D possibly TRBD1 on 6 matching bases. CDR3 size: 14 residues. The V gene lost 5 bases and the J gene lost 2 bases, with 13 bases spanning the gap. The V gene's germline CDR1 is SGHRS and CDR2 YFSETQ. The CDR3 protein is CASSTGRQNYGYTF. CDR3 coding DNA: TGCGCCAGCAGTACAGGGCGACAGAACTATGGCTACACCTTC.

The J gene is TRBJ2-4, the V gene TRBV5-1, with unresolved D. The J call could be wrong; TRBJ2-7 is a better fit for the DNA end. Germline CDR1 and CDR2: SGHRS and YFSETQ. The length of the CDR3 is 14 residues. The CDR3 region has the DNA TGCGCCAGCAGCTTGGATCCGCCTTACTACGAGCAGTACTTC. Its translation: CASSLDPPYYEQYF.

This clonotype has more than one count but fewer than ten. The chain combines TRBV15 with TRBJ2-3; D possibly corresponds to TRBD1 (5 bases). V was trimmed by 1 base and J by 8 bases, leaving 13 bases between them. This CDR3 contains 14 residues. The germline V gene has CDR1 LNHNV and CDR2 YYDKDF (reference sequence). CDR3 loop: CATSRGTTQGTQYF. The CDR3 DNA is TGTGCCACCAGCAGAGGGACCACGCAGGGTACGCAGTATTTT.

The chain links TRBV7-9 to TRBJ2-2; D not certain. From germline, CDR1 is SEHNR and CDR2 FQNEAQ (reference sequence). The CDR3 has 16 residues. Trimming removed 2 bases at V and 1 base at J, with 11 bases between. The CDR3 loop reads CASSLSPGRNTGELFF. Here the CDR3 DNA reads TGTGCCAGCAGCTTATCCCCAGGACGGAACACCGGGGAGCTGTTTTTT.

This clonotype was detected only a few times. The V and J genes are TRBV5-8 and TRBJ1-5; no definite D call. The length of the CDR3 is 15 residues. The V end was cut by 2 bases, the J end by 0 bases, with 9 bases between. Germline V gene sequence: CDR1 SGHTS, CDR2 YDEGEE. Written as DNA, the CDR3 is TGTGCCAGCAGCTTCTGGGCAGATAGCAATCAGCCCCAGCATTTT. Its protein product is CASSFWADSNQPQHF.

To note about this clonotype: No conserved phenylalanine or tryptophan is present at the end of the CDR3, so a read error is the likely explanation. This chain connects TRBV27 to TRBJ1-1; TRBD1 is a possible D gene (5 bases). This CDR3 has 14 residues. Trimming stripped 3 bases from V and 4 bases from J, with 12 bases between. In germline, CDR1 is MNHEY, CDR2 SMNVEV (reference sequence). The CDR3 DNA reads as TGTGCCAGCAGTTTTAACAGGAAGGGCACTGAAGCTTTCTGT. Its protein product is CASSFNRKGTEAFC.

This chain joins TRBV4-3 and TRBJ2-6; D gene uncertain. V was clipped by 1 base and J by 0 bases, with 10 bases between them. This CDR3 region has 17 residues. Germline V gene sequence: CDR1 LGHNA, CDR2 YSLEER. CDR3 protein: CASSQGRISSGANVLTF. Here the CDR3 DNA reads TGCGCCAGCAGCCAAGGCCGAATTAGCTCTGGGGCCAACGTCCTGACTTTC.

This clonotype has more than one count but fewer than ten. The CDR3 DNA follows: TGTGCCAGCAGCCCGGACACGTACTGGAGTACCTACGAGCAGTACTTC. Protein: CASSPDTYWSTYEQYF. The gene calls are TRBV7-2 and TRBJ2-7; D may be TRBD1 (5 bases). Per the germline V gene, CDR1 is SGHTA and CDR2 is FQGNSA. V was cut by 5 bases and J by 2 bases, with 19 bases left in between. The CDR3 runs to 16 residues.

The V and J genes are TRBV7-2 and TRBJ2-5; no firm D call. CDR1 is SGHTA and CDR2 is FQGNSA in the germline V gene. V dropped 2 bases and J dropped 5 bases, with 3 bases sitting between them. CDR3 size: 11 residues. In DNA, the CDR3 is TGTACCAGCAGCTTATCCGAGACCCAGTACTTC. Its translation: CTSSLSETQYF.

This chain's CDR3 is CASSQNNLQTPPNYGYTF. CDR3 nucleotides: TGCGCCAGCAGTCAAAATAATCTACAAACACCACCTAACTATGGCTACACCTTC. This chain connects TRBV23-1 to TRBJ1-2; no clear D gene. TRBV23-1 is an ORF, with its function uncertain. This CDR3 spans 18 amino acids. Deletions cut 2 bases from V and 0 bases from J, with 19 bases between.

About this clonotype itself: A much larger clone is a single base away; this may be a read error. V is TRBV7-3 and J is TRBJ2-1; D remains unclear. This CDR3 has 13 residues. Between the trimmed V and J ends, which lost 3 bases and 13 bases, there was a span of 16 bases. From germline, CDR1 is SGHTA and CDR2 FQGTGA. The CDR3 DNA is TGTGCCAGCAGCTTGAACTACCAAGAGACCCAGTTCTTC. It yields the protein CASSLNYQETQFF.

This clonotype was observed a few times. This chain connects TRBV18 to TRBJ2-1; 7 nucleotides align to TRBD1. The germline V gene encodes CDR1 KGHSH and CDR2 LQKENI. The J segment lost 6 bases and the V segment lost 4 bases, leaving 9 bases of the junction unmatched. The length of the CDR3 is 15 residues. Written as DNA, the CDR3 is TGTGCCAGCTCACTCCGGAGACAGGGAGTCAATGAGCAGTTCTTC. Residues: CASSLRRQGVNEQFF.